This passage covers 9 T cell receptor beta chains from one sample sequenced in a study of Ad26.COV2.S vaccination and SARS-CoV-2 variants. As for treatment: some 20 received Ad26.COV2.S at low or high dose, single or two shots; about five received placebo; per-sample allocation not given. Following the first vaccine or placebo injection, samples were taken on day 63. This table comes from immunoSEQ multiplex PCR, and its TCRdb copy is limited to in-frame clones, with some not included. The sample lists around 400,000 clones, about 89% occurring once. The sequencing here drew on peripheral blood, taken in a trial of Ad26.COV2.S vaccine versus placebo. These receptors were obtained from a person aged 18-65 years who received the Ad26.COV2.S COVID-19 vaccine or a placebo.

The rearrangement uses TRBV5-4 and TRBJ1-1; D gene unclear. Germline CDR1 and CDR2: SGHNT and YYREEE (reference sequence). Deletions cut 4 bases from V and 0 bases from J, with 13 bases between. CDR3 length equals 15 residues. The CDR3 DNA sequence: TGTGCCAGCAGCACGGGTGACACCATGAACACTGAAGCTTTCTTT. This codes for CASSTGDTMNTEAFF.

The chain is built from TRBV21-1 and TRBJ1-6. TRBV21-1 is a pseudogene. This CDR3 is 15 amino acids long. The CDR3 sequence is CASSKARGPHSPLHF. The CDR3 DNA is TGTGCCAGCAGCAAAGCCCGGGGACCCCATTCACCCCTCCACTTT.

This clone was observed a single time. The chain uses TRBV4-1 and TRBJ2-7, with a tentative D call TRBD1 (6 bases). V lost 4 bases, J lost 3 bases, and 19 bases lay in between. The CDR3 is made up of 16 amino acids. Germline values: CDR1 MGHRA, CDR2 YSYEKL. CDR3 DNA: TGCGCCAGCAGCCCACCGTCGACAGGCTCCCTCTACGAGCAGTACTTC. This codes for CASSPPSTGSLYEQYF.

The rearrangement joins TRBV9 to TRBJ2-1, with 11 bases aligning to TRBD2. V gave up 2 bases and J gave up 6 bases; unmatched junction bases: 7. CDR3 length: 16 amino acids. The germline gives CDR1 SGDLS, CDR2 YYNGEE. For the CDR3, the DNA is TGTGCCAGCAGCGTCGAACTAGCGGGGGTAGTCAATGAGCAGTTCTTC. It codes for CASSVELAGVVNEQFF. The whole variable domain, filled in from reference TRBV9 and TRBJ2-1, reads DSGVTQTPKHLITATGQRVTLRCSPRSGDLSVYWYQQSLDQGLQFLIQYYNGEERAKGNILERFSAQQFPDLHSELNLSSLELGDSALYFCASSVELAGVVNEQFFGPGTRLTVL.

The rearrangement links TRBV11-3 to TRBJ2-1; the D gene is possibly TRBD2 (6 bases). V was clipped by 5 bases and J by 0 bases, with 11 bases between them. This CDR3 contains 15 residues. Germline CDR1 SGHNT, CDR2 YENEEA. CDR3 in amino acids: CASSPGTRSYNEQFF. The CDR3 DNA is TGTGCCAGCAGCCCGGGGACTCGCTCCTACAATGAGCAGTTCTTC.

V and J are TRBV7-9 and TRBJ1-3; tentatively, D is TRBD1 (6 bases). Per germline, CDR1 SEHNR and CDR2 FQNEAQ (reference sequence). This CDR3 region has 16 residues. V lost 5 bases, J lost 4 bases, and 18 bases lay in between. The CDR3 protein is CASSPSGGRGGNTIYF. The CDR3 nucleotides read TGTGCCAGCAGCCCCTCCGGGGGGCGCGGAGGAAACACCATATATTTT.

V is TRBV15 and J is TRBJ2-2, with D possibly TRBD2 on 5 matching bases. The germline V and J ends were trimmed by 1 base and 8 bases, with 17 bases remaining between them. This CDR3 has 16 residues. Germline CDR1 is LNHNV and CDR2 is YYDKDF (reference sequence). CDR3 sequence reads: CATSRVPGNNLGELFF. The CDR3 DNA follows: TGTGCCACCAGCAGAGTTCCCGGGAATAATTTAGGGGAGCTGTTTTTT.

The chain combines TRBV28 with TRBJ2-7; no definite D call. The CDR3 spans 15 residues. CDR1 MDHEN and CDR2 SYDVKM come from the germline V gene. Trimming shortened V by 2 bases and J by 4 bases, and 15 bases separated the two germline ends. CDR3 amino acids: CASSLIGPNKYEQYF. DNA of the CDR3: TGTGCCAGCAGTTTAATTGGACCGAATAAGTACGAGCAGTACTTC.

V is TRBV5-1 and J is TRBJ2-7; no firm D call. Trimming removed 5 bases at V and 5 bases at J, with 17 bases between. Germline lookup yields CDR1 SGHRS and CDR2 YFSETQ. This CDR3 spans 14 amino acids. The CDR3 nucleotides read TGCGCCAGCAGTCGTCTCGGTAGGATCGACGAGCAGTACTTC. Translated, it gives CASSRLGRIDEQYF.